Shown below are 10 T cell receptor beta chains from a single sample sequenced in a study of CD8 T cells in ankylosing spondylitis. TCRdb reprocessed the 5' RACE reads with MiXCR, giving one entry per CDR3 protein. The sample shows about 220,000 distinct CDR3 sequences, 25% to 30% of them seen only once. The specimen was blood, either unsorted or a sorted T cell fraction (not recorded which). The receptor set was obtained from a male donor with ankylosing spondylitis or in good health (not recorded which).

This clonotype was recorded once. This chain uses TRBV12-3 or TRBV12-4 with TRBJ1-1; D not certain. Trimming pared 10 bases from V and 6 bases from J, leaving 21 bases between. This CDR3 comprises 14 residues. The chain's CDR3 is CATSKWLLGAEAFF. For the CDR3, the DNA is TGTGCCACCTCAAAGTGGCTTCTGGGTGCTGAAGCTTTCTTT.

This clonotype was counted ten times or more. This sequence joins TRBV12-3 or TRBV12-4 and TRBJ1-3, with D unclear. The CDR3 runs 12 residues. Trimming shortened V by 6 bases and J by 4 bases, and 7 bases separated the two germline ends. CDR3: CASSPQGNTIYF. The CDR3 DNA reads as TGTGCCAGCAGCCCACAGGGAAACACCATATATTTT.

This clonotype was observed a handful of times. The chain is built from TRBV12-3 or TRBV12-4 and TRBJ2-5; D remains unclear. Deletions cut 3 bases from V and 5 bases from J, with 7 bases between. This CDR3 spans 12 amino acids. CDR3 bases: TGTGCCAGCAGTTTGAGGTGGGAGACCCAGTACTTC. This encodes CASSLRWETQYF.

This clonotype was counted only a few times. The V and J genes are TRBV20-1 and TRBJ1-6, with 7 positions matching TRBD1. Per germline, CDR1 DFQATT and CDR2 SNEGSKA (reference sequence). CDR3 length equals 15 residues. V was pared by 0 bases and J by 8 bases, with 7 bases of the junction left unmatched. CDR3: CSARDLTGSDSPLHF. For the CDR3, the DNA is TGCAGTGCTAGAGATCTGACAGGGTCCGATTCACCCCTCCACTTT.

The J gene is TRBJ2-1, the V gene TRBV5-1, with D possibly being TRBD1 (6 bases). V was clipped by 3 bases and J by 6 bases, with 16 bases between them. CDR1 and CDR2 (germline): SGHRS, YFSETQ. The CDR3 covers 15 residues. The CDR3 reads CASSWGQGRTNEQFF. CDR3 nucleotide sequence: TGCGCCAGCAGCTGGGGACAAGGGCGCACCAATGAGCAGTTCTTC.

The chain carries TRBV20-1 and TRBJ2-7; D not resolved. V was trimmed by 6 bases and J by 2 bases, leaving 11 bases between them. This CDR3 region has 12 residues. Per the germline V gene, CDR1 is DFQATT and CDR2 is SNEGSKA (reference sequence). In nucleotides, the CDR3 is TGCAGTGCCGGCGGCGGAGCCTACGAGCAGTACTTC. Its translation is CSAGGGAYEQYF.

This clonotype came up many times. The chain recombines TRBV7-2 with TRBJ2-3; D ambiguous. V was pared by 1 base and J by 0 bases, with 5 bases between. The germline V gene encodes CDR1 SGHTA and CDR2 FQGNSA. The CDR3 extends over 14 amino acids. The CDR3 DNA reads TGTGCCAGCAGCTTAGGTTTCAGCACAGATACGCAGTATTTT. It translates to CASSLGFSTDTQYF.

This clonotype was found many times. The chain carries TRBV20-1 and TRBJ2-1, with a tentative D call TRBD2 (6 bases). The germline V and J ends were trimmed by 4 bases and 8 bases, with 12 bases remaining between them. Germline loops: CDR1 DFQATT, CDR2 SNEGSKA (reference sequence). This CDR3 contains 12 residues. The CDR3 DNA follows: TGCAGTGCTACCGGGAGTGGTTATGAGCAGTTCTTC. Protein product: CSATGSGYEQFF.

There are many counts of this clonotype. This chain connects TRBV20-1 to TRBJ1-2; 7 nucleotides align to TRBD1. The ends lost 3 bases at V and 3 bases at J; junction bases unmatched: 4. CDR3 length: 13 residues. Germline CDR1 is DFQATT and CDR2 is SNEGSKA (reference sequence). The CDR3 nucleotides read TGCAGTGCTAGTAACAGGGGAGACTATGGCTACACCTTC. Residues: CSASNRGDYGYTF.

The sample holds many counts of this clonotype. The chain couples TRBV24-1 to TRBJ1-2; D not resolved. There are 15 residues in the CDR3. The germline V gene encodes CDR1 KGHDR and CDR2 SFDVKD. Trimming removed 3 bases from V and 7 bases from J, with 17 bases in between. The CDR3 DNA is TGTGCCACCAGTGATGAACGGCGCCCCCCACGTGGCTACACCTTC. Translation: CATSDERRPPRGYTF.